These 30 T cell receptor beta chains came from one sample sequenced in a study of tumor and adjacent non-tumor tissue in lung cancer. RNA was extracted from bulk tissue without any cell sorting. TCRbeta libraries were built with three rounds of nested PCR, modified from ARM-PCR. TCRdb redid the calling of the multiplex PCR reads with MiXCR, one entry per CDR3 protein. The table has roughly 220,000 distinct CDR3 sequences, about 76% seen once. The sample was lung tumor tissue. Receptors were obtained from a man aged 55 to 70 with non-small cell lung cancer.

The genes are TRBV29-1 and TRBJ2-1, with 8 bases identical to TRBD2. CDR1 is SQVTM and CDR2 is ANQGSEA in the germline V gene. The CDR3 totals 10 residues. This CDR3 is CISGGNEQFF. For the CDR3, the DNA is TGCATCTCGGGGGGGAATGAGCAGTTCTTC.

This CDR3 reads CASSIAHMGNEQFF. The CDR3 nucleotides are TGTGCCAGCAGCATTGCTCACATGGGCAATGAGCAGTTCTTC. The J gene is TRBJ2-1, the V gene TRBV11-2; D call uncertain. The CDR3 contains 14 residues. Trimming took off 5 bases at V and 6 bases at J, with 14 bases between the two ends. Per the germline V gene, CDR1 is SGHAT and CDR2 is FQNNGV.

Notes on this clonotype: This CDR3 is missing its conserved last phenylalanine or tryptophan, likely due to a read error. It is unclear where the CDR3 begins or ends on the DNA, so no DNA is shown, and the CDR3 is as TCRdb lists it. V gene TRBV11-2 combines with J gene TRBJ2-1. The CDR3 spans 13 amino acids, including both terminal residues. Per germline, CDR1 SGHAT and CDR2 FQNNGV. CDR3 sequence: CASSSAFYNEQLY.

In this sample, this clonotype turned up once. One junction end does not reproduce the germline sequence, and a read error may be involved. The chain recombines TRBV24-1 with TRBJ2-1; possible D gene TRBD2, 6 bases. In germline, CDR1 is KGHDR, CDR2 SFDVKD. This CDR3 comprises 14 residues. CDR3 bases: TGTGTCACCAGTGTGGCGGGACCTCGCAATGAGCAGTTCTTC. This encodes CVTSVAGPRNEQFF.

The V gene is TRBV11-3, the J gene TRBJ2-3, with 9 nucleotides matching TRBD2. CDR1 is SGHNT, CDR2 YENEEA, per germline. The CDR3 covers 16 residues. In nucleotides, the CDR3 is TGTGCTAGGAGCTTAGTTGGCGGGGGGGTGACAGATACGCAGTATTTT. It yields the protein CARSLVGGGVTDTQYF.

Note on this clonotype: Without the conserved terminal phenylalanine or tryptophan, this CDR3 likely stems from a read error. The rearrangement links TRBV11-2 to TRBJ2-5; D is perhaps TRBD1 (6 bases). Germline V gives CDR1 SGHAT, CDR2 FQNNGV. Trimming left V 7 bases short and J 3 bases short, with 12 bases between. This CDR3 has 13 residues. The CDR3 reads CASNSSGEETQYL. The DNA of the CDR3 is TGTGCCAGCAACTCTTCAGGGGAAGAGACCCAGTACCTC.

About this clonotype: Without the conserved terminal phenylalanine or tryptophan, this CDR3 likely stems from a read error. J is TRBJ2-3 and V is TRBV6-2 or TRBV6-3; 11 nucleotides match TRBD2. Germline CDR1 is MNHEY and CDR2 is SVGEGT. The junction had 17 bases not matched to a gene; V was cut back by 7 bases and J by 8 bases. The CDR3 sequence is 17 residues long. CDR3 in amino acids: CASTQPALAGGIGTQYS. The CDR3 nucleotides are TGTGCCAGCACCCAACCTGCGTTAGCGGGAGGGATAGGTACGCAGTATTCT.

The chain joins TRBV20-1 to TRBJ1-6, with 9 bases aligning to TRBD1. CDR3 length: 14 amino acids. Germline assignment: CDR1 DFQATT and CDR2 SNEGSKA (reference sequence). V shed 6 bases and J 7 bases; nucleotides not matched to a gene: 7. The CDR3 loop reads CSATGGYLNSPLHF. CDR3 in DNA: TGCAGTGCCACAGGGGGCTATTTAAATTCACCCCTCCACTTT.

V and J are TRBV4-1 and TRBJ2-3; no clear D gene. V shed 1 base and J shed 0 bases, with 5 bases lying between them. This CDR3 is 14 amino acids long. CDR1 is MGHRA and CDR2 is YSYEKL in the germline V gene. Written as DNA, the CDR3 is TGCGCCAGCAGCCAAGTAACTAGCACAGATACGCAGTATTTT. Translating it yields CASSQVTSTDTQYF.

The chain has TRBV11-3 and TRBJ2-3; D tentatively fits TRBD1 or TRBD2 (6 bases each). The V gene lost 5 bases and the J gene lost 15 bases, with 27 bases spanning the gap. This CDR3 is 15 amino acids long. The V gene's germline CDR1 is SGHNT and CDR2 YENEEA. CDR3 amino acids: CASSRGRAGTDTRYF. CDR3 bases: TGTGCCAGCAGCCGGGGGCGGGCGGGCACAGATACGCGATATTTT. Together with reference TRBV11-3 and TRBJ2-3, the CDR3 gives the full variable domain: EAGVVQSPRYKIIEKKQPVAFWCNPISGHNTLYWYLQNLGQGPELLIRYENEEAVDDSQLPKDRFSAERLKGVDSTLKIQPAELGDSAVYLCASSRGRAGTDTRYFGPGTRLTVL.

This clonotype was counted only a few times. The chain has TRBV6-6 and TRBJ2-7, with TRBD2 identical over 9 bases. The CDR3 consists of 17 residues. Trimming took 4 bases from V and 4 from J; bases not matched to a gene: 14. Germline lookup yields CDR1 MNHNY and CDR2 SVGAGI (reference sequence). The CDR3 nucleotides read TGTGCCAGCAGTTGCGATCTCGGCGGGGGGGCGGGGTACGAGCAGTACTTC. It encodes CASSCDLGGGAGYEQYF.

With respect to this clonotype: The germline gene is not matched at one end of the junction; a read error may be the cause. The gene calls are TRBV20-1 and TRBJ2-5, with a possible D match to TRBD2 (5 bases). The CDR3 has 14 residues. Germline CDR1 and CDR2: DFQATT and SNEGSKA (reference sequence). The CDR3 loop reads CNARDTGRRETQYF. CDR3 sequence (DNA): TGCAATGCTAGAGATACCGGCAGGAGGGAGACCCAGTACTTC.

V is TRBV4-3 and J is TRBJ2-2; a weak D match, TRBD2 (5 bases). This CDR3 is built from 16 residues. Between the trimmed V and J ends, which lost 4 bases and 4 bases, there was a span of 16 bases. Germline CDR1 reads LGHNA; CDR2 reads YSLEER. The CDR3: CASSLVVARVTGELFF. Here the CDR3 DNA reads TGCGCCAGCAGCCTAGTCGTGGCGCGGGTCACCGGGGAGCTGTTTTTT.

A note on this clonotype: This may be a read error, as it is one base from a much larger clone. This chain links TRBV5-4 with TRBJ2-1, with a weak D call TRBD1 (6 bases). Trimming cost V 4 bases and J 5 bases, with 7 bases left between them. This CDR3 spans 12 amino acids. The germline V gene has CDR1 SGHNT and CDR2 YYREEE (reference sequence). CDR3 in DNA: TGTGCCAGCAGCCGACAGGACAATGAGCAGTTCTTC. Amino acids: CASSRQDNEQFF.

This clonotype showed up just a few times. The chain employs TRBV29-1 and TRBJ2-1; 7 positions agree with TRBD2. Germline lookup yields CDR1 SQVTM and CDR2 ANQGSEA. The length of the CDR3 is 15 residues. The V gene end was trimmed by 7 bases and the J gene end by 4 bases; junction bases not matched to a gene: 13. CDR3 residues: CSGAPLRGYYNEQFF. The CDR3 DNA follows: TGCAGCGGAGCCCCGTTGCGGGGGTATTACAATGAGCAGTTCTTC.

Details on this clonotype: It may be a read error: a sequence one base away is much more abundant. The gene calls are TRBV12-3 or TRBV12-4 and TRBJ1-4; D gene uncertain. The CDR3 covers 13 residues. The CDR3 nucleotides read TGTACCAGCATCTCCAAGGGTAATGAAAAACTGTTTTTT. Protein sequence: CTSISKGNEKLFF.

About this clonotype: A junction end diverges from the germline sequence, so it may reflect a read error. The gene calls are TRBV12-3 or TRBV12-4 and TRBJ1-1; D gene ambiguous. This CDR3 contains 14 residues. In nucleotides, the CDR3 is TGTGCCGGCAGGCGGACCACTTGGGACACTGAAGCTTTCTTT. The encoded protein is CAGRRTTWDTEAFF.

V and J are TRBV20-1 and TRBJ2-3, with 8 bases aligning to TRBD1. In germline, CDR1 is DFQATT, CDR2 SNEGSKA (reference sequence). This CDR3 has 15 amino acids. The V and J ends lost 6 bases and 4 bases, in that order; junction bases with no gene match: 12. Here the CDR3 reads CSANRLDREADTQYF. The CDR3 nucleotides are TGCAGTGCCAATCGCCTGGACAGGGAGGCAGATACGCAGTATTTT.

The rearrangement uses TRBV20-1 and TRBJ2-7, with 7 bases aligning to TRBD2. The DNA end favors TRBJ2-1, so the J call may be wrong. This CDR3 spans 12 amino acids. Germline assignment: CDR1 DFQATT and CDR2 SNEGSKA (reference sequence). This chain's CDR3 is CSASSGVYEQFF. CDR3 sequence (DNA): TGCAGTGCCTCTAGCGGTGTGTACGAGCAGTTCTTC.

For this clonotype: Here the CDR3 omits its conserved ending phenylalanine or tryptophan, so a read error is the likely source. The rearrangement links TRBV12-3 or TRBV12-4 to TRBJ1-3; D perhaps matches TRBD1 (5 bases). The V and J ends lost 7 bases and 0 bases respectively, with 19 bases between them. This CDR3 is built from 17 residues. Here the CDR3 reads CASNIRGAGPSGNTIYL. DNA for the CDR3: TGTGCCAGCAATATAAGAGGGGCGGGCCCCTCTGGAAACACCATATATCTT.

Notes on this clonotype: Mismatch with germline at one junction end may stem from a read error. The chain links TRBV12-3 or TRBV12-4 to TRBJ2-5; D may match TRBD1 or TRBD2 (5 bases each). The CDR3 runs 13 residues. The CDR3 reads CASSPLRDGSQYF. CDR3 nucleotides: TGTGCCAGCAGTCCCCTAAGGGACGGGTCCCAGTATTTC.

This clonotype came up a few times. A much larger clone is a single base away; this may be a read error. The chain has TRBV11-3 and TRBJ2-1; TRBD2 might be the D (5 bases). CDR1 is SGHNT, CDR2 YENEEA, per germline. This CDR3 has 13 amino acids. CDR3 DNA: TGTGCCAGCGAAGAGGGAGTGGGGAATGGGCAGTTCTTC. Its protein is CASEEGVGNGQFF.

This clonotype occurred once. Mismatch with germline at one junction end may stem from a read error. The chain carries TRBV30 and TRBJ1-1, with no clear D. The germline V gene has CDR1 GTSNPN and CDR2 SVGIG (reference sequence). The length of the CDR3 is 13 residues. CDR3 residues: CAWNFAMNTDAFF. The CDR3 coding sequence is TGTGCCTGGAACTTTGCGATGAACACTGATGCTTTCTTT.

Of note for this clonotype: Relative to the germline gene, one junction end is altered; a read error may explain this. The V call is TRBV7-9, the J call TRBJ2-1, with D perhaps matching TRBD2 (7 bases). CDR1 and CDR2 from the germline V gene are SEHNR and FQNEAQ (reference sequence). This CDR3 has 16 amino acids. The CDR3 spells CVSRTRGGASYNEQFF. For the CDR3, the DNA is TGTGTCAGCAGGACCCGAGGGGGGGCCTCCTACAATGAGCAGTTCTTC.

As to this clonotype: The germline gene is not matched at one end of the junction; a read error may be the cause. The CDR3 spells CASSYSLQPMNTEAFF. Written as DNA, the CDR3 is TGTGCCAGCAGTTACTCGTTACAGCCCATGAACACTGAAGCCTTCTTT. The chain combines TRBV6-5 with TRBJ1-1, with D unclear. CDR3 length: 16 amino acids. Germline CDR1 reads MNHEY; CDR2 reads SVGAGI.

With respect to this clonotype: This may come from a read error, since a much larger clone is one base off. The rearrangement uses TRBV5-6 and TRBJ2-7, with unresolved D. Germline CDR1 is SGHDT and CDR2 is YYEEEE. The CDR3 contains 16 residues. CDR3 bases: TGTGCCATCAGCTTGGCCACCGGCCCATTTAGCTACGAGCAGTACTTC. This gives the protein CAISLATGPFSYEQYF.

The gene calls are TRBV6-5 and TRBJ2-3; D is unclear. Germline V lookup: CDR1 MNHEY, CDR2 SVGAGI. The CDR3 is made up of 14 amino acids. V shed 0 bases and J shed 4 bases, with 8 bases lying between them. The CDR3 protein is CASSYSVGADTQYF. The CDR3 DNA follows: TGTGCCAGCAGTTACTCGGTTGGGGCAGATACGCAGTATTTT.

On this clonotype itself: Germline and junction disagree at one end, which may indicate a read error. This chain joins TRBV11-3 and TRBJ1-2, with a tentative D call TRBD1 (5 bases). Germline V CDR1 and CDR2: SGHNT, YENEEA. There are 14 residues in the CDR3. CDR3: CAGSPRDANNGYTF. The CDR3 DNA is TGTGCCGGCAGCCCACGGGACGCCAACAATGGCTACACCTTC.

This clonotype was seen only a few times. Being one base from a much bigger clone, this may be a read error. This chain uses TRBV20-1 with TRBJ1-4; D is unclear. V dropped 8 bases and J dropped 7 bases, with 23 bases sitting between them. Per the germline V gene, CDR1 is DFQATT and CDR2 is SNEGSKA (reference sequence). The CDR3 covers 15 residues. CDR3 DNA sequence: TGCAGTACTCCCTCGGAGGGCGATGGTTTTGAAAAACTGTTTTTT. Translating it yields CSTPSEGDGFEKLFF.

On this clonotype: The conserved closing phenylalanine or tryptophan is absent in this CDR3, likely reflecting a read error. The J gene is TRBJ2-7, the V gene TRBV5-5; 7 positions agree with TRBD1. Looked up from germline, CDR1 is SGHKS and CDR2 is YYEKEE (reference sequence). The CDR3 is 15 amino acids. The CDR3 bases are TGCGCCAGCAGCTTAGGGGGCCCCCGGAGGAGGGAGCAGTACTCC. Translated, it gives CASSLGGPRRREQYS.